This T cell receptor (beta chain) originates from a study of T cells in Graves' hyperthyroidism and ophthalmopathy. Overall study results and limits: Model-based prediction identified ophthalmopathy a median approximately 6.2 months prior to its onset.

This clonotype was seen many times. Its matching antigen is unknown. Regions amplified from RNA transcripts were the TCR beta CDR3 regions. HTBI primers were employed in a first-round RT-PCR of the TCR CDR3. TCRdb re-called the multiplex PCR reads through MiXCR, storing one row per CDR3 protein. The data contain some 370,000 distinct CDR3 sequences, around 15% of them singletons. The length of the CDR3 is 15 residues. Trimming cost V 4 bases and J 6 bases; bases outside gene matches: 11. CDR1 and CDR2 (germline): SGHNT, YYREEE (reference sequence). Subjects with ophthalmopathy showed a Clinical Activity Score no lower than 3, a NOSPECS grade no lower than 4, and a duration shorter than 3 months. Out of more than 8 ml of fresh peripheral blood came the PBMCs.

V and J are TRBV5-4 and TRBJ2-7; the match to TRBD2 covers 9 bases. The sequenced material came from blood. The receptor's source is a man in his forties or fifties with Graves' ophthalmopathy. CDR3 in amino acids: CASSRPSSGRFEQYF. DNA for the CDR3: TGTGCCAGCAGCCGACCTAGTAGCGGGAGATTCGAGCAGTACTTC.